These 30 T cell receptor beta chains originate from one sample sequenced in a study of cytomegalovirus exposure and HLA in healthy donors. PCR primers comprised 60 Vbeta and 13 Jbeta primers. Sequencing used immunoSEQ multiplex PCR; TCRdb keeps in-frame clones, though not all of them. This sample has 100,000 to 150,000 clones, with about 80% found just once. Sequenced: PBMCs. The receptors shown here come from a man aged 45 to 65 in good health and CMV-seropositive.

The chain couples TRBV6-6 to TRBJ1-3, with unresolved D. The CDR3 sequence is 11 residues long. Germline V gene lookup returns CDR1 MNHNY and CDR2 SVGAGI (reference sequence). V was cut by 6 bases and J by 4 bases, with 4 bases left in between. CDR3 in amino acids: CASSGGNTIYF. The DNA for the CDR3 is TGTGCCAGCAGCGGGGGAAACACCATATATTTT.

The chain links TRBV27 to TRBJ2-1; the match to TRBD1 covers 7 bases. V dropped 8 bases and J dropped 8; count of bases not matched to a gene: 18. The V gene's germline CDR1 is MNHEY and CDR2 SMNVEV (reference sequence). This CDR3 comprises 16 residues. This CDR3 is CASSPRGQMTGYEQFF. The CDR3 DNA follows: TGTGCCAGCTCACCGAGGGGACAGATGACAGGGTATGAGCAGTTCTTC.

This chain links TRBV6-5 with TRBJ1-2; 8 bases are shared with TRBD1. V trimming: 2 bases; J trimming: 8 bases; junction bases outside the gene matches: 10. CDR1 MNHEY and CDR2 SVGAGI come from the germline V gene. The CDR3 runs to 15 residues. In DNA form, the CDR3 reads TGTGCCAGCAGTTACCTCTACCGGGACAGGTGGGGCTACACCTTC. Translated: CASSYLYRDRWGYTF.

The chain employs TRBV15 and TRBJ2-3; tentative D call: TRBD2 (6 bases). This CDR3 has 15 residues. With 5 bases removed from V and 0 bases from J, the gap between germline ends came to 12 bases. CDR1 and CDR2 from the germline V gene are LNHNV and YYDKDF (reference sequence). The CDR3 DNA sequence: TGTGCCACCAGCGCCGGACTAACAAGCACAGATACGCAGTATTTT. Translated: CATSAGLTSTDTQYF.

This clone was detected a few times. The gene calls are TRBV30 and TRBJ2-1; D is possibly TRBD1 (7 bases). Trimming removed 4 bases from V and 2 bases from J, with 15 bases in between. Germline-derived CDR1 and CDR2 are GTSNPN and SVGIG (reference sequence). The CDR3 length is 15 residues. In DNA, the CDR3 is TGTGCCTGGACCCGCAGGGGGGCACCCTACAATGAGCAGTTCTTC. Translation: CAWTRRGAPYNEQFF.

The rearrangement uses TRBV2 and TRBJ2-7; 9 bases agree with TRBD1. The CDR3 is 14 amino acids. CDR1 and CDR2 from the germline V gene are SNHLY and FYNNEI. V shed 6 bases, J shed 5 bases, and the junction held 8 bases outside the gene matches. CDR3 DNA: TGTGCCAGCAGGGCTACAGGGGGCCGGAACGAGCAGTACTTC. It codes for CASRATGGRNEQYF.

This clone was detected a few times. This chain links TRBV7-2 with TRBJ1-4; 7 bases are a match to TRBD1. The CDR3 has 14 residues. Unmatched junction bases numbered 6, after V lost 3 bases and J lost 8 bases. Looked up from germline, CDR1 is SGHTA and CDR2 is FQGNSA. DNA of the CDR3: TGTGCCAGCAGCTTCCGACAGGGACGGGAAAAACTGTTTTTT. This translates into CASSFRQGREKLFF.

This chain connects TRBV11-2 to TRBJ2-5; tentative D call: TRBD2 (5 bases). CDR3 length: 19 residues. CDR1 is SGHAT and CDR2 is FQNNGV in the germline V gene. V lost 3 bases, J lost 2 bases, and 25 bases lay in between. CDR3 nucleotide sequence: TGTGCCAGCAGCTTCTCTGCGGGCGGTCGAGCGAGTCAACAAGAGACCCAGTACTTC. Translation gives CASSFSAGGRASQQETQYF.

V usage is TRBV7-2 and J usage is TRBJ1-3; D might be TRBD1 (6 bases). The length of the CDR3 is 13 residues. V lost 5 bases and J 7 bases, leaving 12 bases between the germline ends. CDR1 is SGHTA and CDR2 is FQGNSA in the germline V gene. CDR3 nucleotide sequence: TGTGCCAGCAGCCCAGACAGGCTGAACACCATATATTTT. Its protein is CASSPDRLNTIYF.

This rearrangement joins TRBV28 to TRBJ1-1, with D hard to call. This CDR3 region has 13 residues. Germline CDR1 and CDR2: MDHEN and SYDVKM. V gave up 6 bases and J gave up 0 bases, with 8 bases separating them. This CDR3 is CASRLQVNTEAFF. In DNA form, the CDR3 reads TGTGCCAGCAGACTGCAGGTGAACACTGAAGCTTTCTTT.

The chain carries TRBV5-1 and TRBJ2-1; no clear D. Germline loops: CDR1 SGHRS, CDR2 YFSETQ. CDR3 length equals 13 residues. V was clipped by 4 bases and J by 0 bases, with 5 bases between them. As DNA, the CDR3 is TGCGCCAGCAGCCAGATCTCCTACAATGAGCAGTTCTTC. It codes for CASSQISYNEQFF.

V gene TRBV20-1 combines with J gene TRBJ1-1, with D unclear. The V end was cut by 6 bases, the J end by 7 bases, with 12 bases between. Germline lookup yields CDR1 DFQATT and CDR2 SNEGSKA (reference sequence). The CDR3 is 11 residues long. Here the CDR3 reads CSAPGGLEAFF. The CDR3 DNA sequence: TGCAGTGCCCCGGGCGGGCTTGAAGCTTTCTTT.

This chain joins TRBV30 and TRBJ2-6; unclear D gene. This CDR3 region has 15 residues. Germline V gene data show CDR1 as GTSNPN and CDR2 as SVGIG (reference sequence). Trimming removed 2 bases at V and 3 bases at J, with 11 bases between. DNA of the CDR3: TGTGCCTGGAGTCGGGTGAGACTTGGGGCCAACGTCCTGACTTTC. It yields the protein CAWSRVRLGANVLTF.

J is TRBJ1-6 and V is TRBV15, with no clear D. CDR3 size: 12 residues. Germline CDR1 reads LNHNV; CDR2 reads YYDKDF (reference sequence). Trimming took off 1 base at V and 8 bases at J, with 3 bases between the two ends. This chain's CDR3 is CATSRGDSPLHF. The CDR3 DNA reads as TGTGCCACCAGCAGAGGCGATTCACCCCTCCACTTT.

The rearrangement uses TRBV7-9 and TRBJ1-5, with no clear D. Germline V gene lookup returns CDR1 SEHNR and CDR2 FQNEAQ (reference sequence). Trimming cost V 0 bases and J 7 bases, with 10 bases left between them. CDR3 length: 14 amino acids. This CDR3 reads CASSLASPGQPQHF. The CDR3 DNA reads as TGTGCCAGCAGCTTAGCCTCACCGGGGCAGCCCCAGCATTTT.

The CDR3 sequence is CASSPPPPGSTSEQFF. The CDR3 DNA sequence: TGCGCCAGCAGCCCCCCTCCCCCCGGGAGTACAAGTGAGCAGTTCTTC. The genes are TRBV4-1 and TRBJ2-1, with D tentatively TRBD2 (6 bases). Germline V gene sequence: CDR1 MGHRA, CDR2 YSYEKL. This CDR3 spans 16 amino acids. Trimming cost V 4 bases and J 9 bases, with 22 bases left between them.

V usage is TRBV5-6 and J usage is TRBJ1-4; possible D gene TRBD1, 6 bases. Trimming pared 2 bases from V and 9 bases from J, leaving 14 bases between. The CDR3 has 14 amino acids. Germline CDR1 is SGHDT and CDR2 is YYEEEE. CDR3 DNA: TGTGCCAGCAGCTTAGGGGGGGCAAGGCAAAAACTGTTTTTT. It codes for CASSLGGARQKLFF.

Points on this clone: Germline and junction disagree at one end, which may indicate a read error. The genes are TRBV30 and TRBJ2-7; 7 bases line up with TRBD2. This CDR3 is built from 11 residues. Germline V gene lookup returns CDR1 GTSNPN and CDR2 SVGIG (reference sequence). CDR3 DNA sequence: TGTGCCTGGAGTGTAGCGGGACTCCTAAGGTTC. Residues: CAWSVAGLLRF.

The sample holds a few counts of this clone. This chain links TRBV18 with TRBJ1-3; 8 bases are a match to TRBD1. This CDR3 region has 16 residues. J gave up 2 bases and V 3 bases, and 6 bases lay outside the gene matches. Germline CDR1 and CDR2: KGHSH and LQKENI. Here the CDR3 reads CASSPTTGVAGNTIYF. The CDR3 region has the DNA TGTGCCAGCTCACCTACGACAGGGGTTGCTGGAAACACCATATATTTT.

The chain combines TRBV2 with TRBJ1-6, with a tentative D call TRBD1 (5 bases). Germline loops: CDR1 SNHLY, CDR2 FYNNEI. The length of the CDR3 is 14 residues. Trimming cost V 7 bases and J 8 bases, with 15 bases left between them. The CDR3 loop reads CASNTRVSHSPLHF. The CDR3 DNA sequence: TGTGCCAGCAATACCAGGGTGTCACATTCACCCCTCCACTTT.

CDR3 loop: CASSLQGVNSPLHF. The DNA of the CDR3 is TGTGCCAGCAGCTTGCAGGGGGTCAATTCACCCCTCCACTTT. The V gene is TRBV5-6, the J gene TRBJ1-6; TRBD1 aligns across 7 bases. Trimming cost V 1 base and J 7 bases; bases outside gene matches: 2. The length of the CDR3 is 14 residues. Per the germline V gene, CDR1 is SGHDT and CDR2 is YYEEEE.

This chain joins TRBV2 and TRBJ2-1; unclear D gene. Germline lookup yields CDR1 SNHLY and CDR2 FYNNEI. V lost 7 bases and J lost 5, with 6 bases in between. The CDR3 totals 11 residues. CDR3 DNA sequence: TGTGCCAGCAAATATGACAATGAGCAGTTCTTC. This encodes CASKYDNEQFF.

There are a few counts of this clone. The rearrangement joins TRBV5-1 to TRBJ2-2, with D possibly being TRBD2 (6 bases). Trimming removed 4 bases from V and 4 bases from J, with 14 bases in between. CDR3 length equals 15 residues. The germline gives CDR1 SGHRS, CDR2 YFSETQ. CDR3 DNA: TGCGCCAGCAGCACTAGCAGGGTGGGCACCGGGGAGCTGTTTTTT. This sequence encodes CASSTSRVGTGELFF.

The V gene is TRBV4-1, the J gene TRBJ2-3; TRBD2 might be the D (6 bases). This CDR3 has 14 amino acids. CDR1 and CDR2 from the germline V gene are MGHRA and YSYEKL. V was cut by 4 bases and J by 3 bases, with 11 bases left in between. DNA of the CDR3: TGCGCCAGCAGCCTCGGGGACTTTACAGATACGCAGTATTTT. It translates to CASSLGDFTDTQYF.

In DNA form, the CDR3 reads TGTGCCAGCAGCTTGCGGGGACAGGCCGCTGGCTACACCTTC. It translates to CASSLRGQAAGYTF. V gene TRBV5-8 combines with J gene TRBJ1-2; 8 bases are a match to TRBD1. CDR3 size: 14 residues. The germline V gene encodes CDR1 SGHTS and CDR2 YDEGEE. The V gene end was trimmed by 1 base and the J gene end by 7 bases; junction bases not matched to a gene: 6.

In this sample, this clone turned up once. V usage is TRBV5-4 and J usage is TRBJ2-3; D is undetermined. The CDR3 is made up of 13 amino acids. Per the germline V gene, CDR1 is SGHNT and CDR2 is YYREEE (reference sequence). Trimming cost V 0 bases and J 6 bases, with 8 bases left between them. In DNA, the CDR3 is TGTGCCAGCAGCTTGGCGGTGTTCGATACGCAGTATTTT. Amino acid sequence: CASSLAVFDTQYF.

This rearrangement joins TRBV18 to TRBJ1-2; perhaps TRBD1 as D (6 bases). Trimming left V 4 bases short and J 4 bases short, with 19 bases between. CDR3 length: 16 amino acids. Germline lookup yields CDR1 KGHSH and CDR2 LQKENI. The CDR3 DNA is TGTGCCAGCTCACTTTCTCAGGGGCCGCAGTCCTATGGCTACACCTTC. It yields the protein CASSLSQGPQSYGYTF.

This chain connects TRBV19 to TRBJ1-2, with unresolved D. Germline V gives CDR1 LNHDA, CDR2 SQIVND (reference sequence). The CDR3 length is 13 residues. Trimming removed 5 bases from V and 7 bases from J, with 14 bases in between. CDR3 protein: CASSRTGSRGYTF. The DNA for the CDR3 is TGTGCCAGTAGTCGGACGGGGTCGCGTGGCTACACCTTC.

The V and J genes are TRBV7-2 and TRBJ1-1; D is unresolved. The CDR3 spans 14 residues. V was clipped by 0 bases and J by 1 base, with 6 bases between them. Germline-derived CDR1 and CDR2 are SGHTA and FQGNSA. CDR3 in DNA: TGTGCCAGCAGCTTAGCGCTGGCGAACACTGAAGCTTTCTTT. As protein: CASSLALANTEAFF.

The genes are TRBV5-6 and TRBJ1-2; the match to TRBD1 covers 7 bases. This CDR3 comprises 14 residues. Per germline, CDR1 SGHDT and CDR2 YYEEEE. The V segment lost 1 base and the J segment 4 bases; nucleotides outside the gene matches: 4. CDR3: CASSLTGVSYGYTF. CDR3 DNA: TGTGCCAGCAGCTTGACAGGGGTTAGCTATGGCTACACCTTC.